The 29 T cell receptor beta chains reported below all come from one sample, sequenced in a study of CD8+CD57+ T cells in acquired aplastic anemia. Previously, flow cytometry had revealed CD8+CD57+ cell expansion in the patients chosen for sequencing. CDR3 and TCR beta VDJ profiling relied on a genomic DNA template. TCRdb used MiXCR to reprocess the reads, holding one entry per CDR3 protein. Here the sample spans approximately 260,000 distinct CDR3 sequences, approximately 79% being singletons. Sequenced: sorted CD4+, CD8+, or CD8+CD57+ T cells (not recorded which) from PBMCs. Source of these receptors: a human donor with aplastic anemia.

This chain links TRBV7-9 with TRBJ2-6; 7 bases agree with TRBD2. Germline-derived CDR1 and CDR2 are SEHNR and FQNEAQ (reference sequence). V trimming: 7 bases; J trimming: 5 bases; junction bases outside the gene matches: 14. This CDR3 has 17 residues. The CDR3 sequence: CASTRGRVPARANVLTF. In DNA, the CDR3 is TGTGCCAGCACCAGAGGGAGGGTCCCCGCTAGGGCCAACGTCCTGACTTTC.

Worth noting for this clonotype: The conserved phenylalanine or tryptophan is not found at the CDR3 terminus, so this likely reflects a read error. The DNA is omitted, as the CDR3 cannot be located on it reliably, and the CDR3 follows TCRdb's listing. The CDR3 sequence is CASSLAGGADTY. This chain links TRBV7-8 with TRBJ1-2. Germline-derived CDR1 and CDR2 are SGHVS and FQNEAQ. The CDR3 adds up to 12 amino acids, both ends counted.

This sequence joins TRBV13 and TRBJ1-1; TRBD1 matches 10 bases. The germline gives CDR1 PRHDT, CDR2 FYEKMQ (reference sequence). This CDR3 region has 15 residues. The V and J ends lost 4 bases and 5 bases, in that order; junction bases with no gene match: 7. CDR3 residues: CASSSRDRGMTEAFF. CDR3 nucleotide sequence: TGTGCCAGCAGCTCACGGGACAGGGGCATGACTGAAGCTTTCTTT.

The rearrangement uses TRBV3-2 and TRBJ2-3; TRBD1, the D gene given by the table, was not confirmed from the DNA. TRBV3-2 is a recognized pseudogene. This CDR3 is 14 amino acids long. The CDR3 bases are TGTGCCAGCAGCTTACCGGACACCTACGATACGCAGTATTTT. Translation gives CASSLPDTYDTQYF.

The gene calls are TRBV7-9 and TRBJ2-3; a possible D gene is TRBD1 (6 bases). CDR1 is SEHNR and CDR2 is FQNEAQ in the germline V gene (reference sequence). The V end was cut by 5 bases, the J end by 6 bases, with 15 bases between. This CDR3 is 14 amino acids long. CDR3 amino acids: CASSVATGPDTQYF. Written as DNA, the CDR3 is TGTGCCAGCAGCGTCGCGACAGGTCCCGATACGCAGTATTTT.

This clonotype showed up many times. The chain uses TRBV6-1 and TRBJ1-5; TRBD1 matches 7 bases. Germline assignment: CDR1 MNHNS and CDR2 SASEGT. Losses at the gene ends were 6 bases for V and 0 bases for J; bases not matched to a gene: 5. The CDR3 consists of 15 residues. The CDR3 region has the DNA TGTGCCAGCAGGGTCACAGGGGATAGCAATCAGCCCCAGCATTTT. Translation: CASRVTGDSNQPQHF.

This chain connects TRBV9 to TRBJ2-1; 7 bases map to TRBD1. The V segment lost 3 bases and the J segment 4 bases; nucleotides outside the gene matches: 7. The CDR3 length is 15 residues. The germline CDR1 and CDR2 sequences are SGDLS and YYNGEE. In nucleotides, the CDR3 is TGTGCCAGCAGCGATGCCGGGACAGCATACAATGAGCAGTTCTTC. Translating it yields CASSDAGTAYNEQFF. Filled out from reference TRBV9 and TRBJ2-1, the complete variable domain reads DSGVTQTPKHLITATGQRVTLRCSPRSGDLSVYWYQQSLDQGLQFLIQYYNGEERAKGNILERFSAQQFPDLHSELNLSSLELGDSALYFCASSDAGTAYNEQFFGPGTRLTVL.

This chain joins TRBV7-9 and TRBJ1-2; the match to TRBD1 covers 7 bases. After removal of 5 bases from V and 4 bases from J, the junction contained 4 bases not matched to a gene. Per germline, CDR1 SEHNR and CDR2 FQNEAQ (reference sequence). The CDR3 spans 13 residues. The CDR3 sequence is CASSRDSPYGYTF. The CDR3 DNA reads TGTGCCAGCAGCCGGGACAGCCCCTATGGCTACACCTTC.

The chain uses TRBV7-6 and TRBJ1-6; 8 positions agree with TRBD1. V shed 4 bases, J shed 16 bases, and the junction held 18 bases outside the gene matches. The CDR3 covers 16 residues. In germline, CDR1 is SGHVS, CDR2 FNYEAQ. This CDR3 is CASSSDREADTIYLHF. DNA for the CDR3: TGTGCCAGCAGCTCGGACAGGGAAGCGGACACCATATATCTCCACTTT.

This clonotype was recorded at least ten times. This chain uses TRBV7-2 with TRBJ2-7; 16 positions match TRBD2. There are 15 residues in the CDR3. Trimming cost V 4 bases and J 4 bases; bases outside gene matches: 1. Germline V gene lookup returns CDR1 SGHTA and CDR2 FQGNSA. The CDR3 spells CASSWGLAGGYEQYF. In DNA, the CDR3 is TGTGCCAGCAGCTGGGGACTAGCGGGGGGGTACGAGCAGTACTTC.

The J gene is TRBJ2-3, the V gene TRBV19; TRBD1 aligns across 9 bases. This CDR3 contains 16 residues. The V segment lost 5 bases and the J segment 2 bases; nucleotides outside the gene matches: 8. Germline lookup yields CDR1 LNHDA and CDR2 SQIVND (reference sequence). CDR3 sequence reads: CASSSDRGLPTDTQYF. CDR3 in DNA: TGTGCCAGTAGTTCGGACAGGGGTTTGCCCACAGATACGCAGTATTTT.

This chain connects TRBV7-9 to TRBJ1-4; 7 bases are shared with TRBD1. The CDR3 is made up of 14 amino acids. Germline V gene data show CDR1 as SEHNR and CDR2 as FQNEAQ (reference sequence). V shed 6 bases and J 8 bases; nucleotides not matched to a gene: 9. In nucleotides, the CDR3 is TGTGCCAGCAGACCGACAGGGTCTTGGGAAAAACTGTTTTTT. Translating gives CASRPTGSWEKLFF.

The chain has TRBV7-6 and TRBJ1-1; TRBD1 might be the D (5 bases). Germline CDR1 SGHVS, CDR2 FNYEAQ. The CDR3 sequence is 15 residues long. V shed 1 base and J shed 14 bases, with 23 bases lying between them. This CDR3 is CASSLELAGRPGAFF. CDR3 coding DNA: TGTGCCAGCAGCTTAGAACTGGCAGGGAGGCCAGGCGCATTCTTT.

The chain carries TRBV7-2 and TRBJ2-5; D is uncertain. The germline V gene has CDR1 SGHTA and CDR2 FQGNSA. This CDR3 region has 14 residues. The V and J ends lost 3 bases and 9 bases respectively, with 17 bases between them. The CDR3 loop is CASSFHPDRKAQYF. The DNA for the CDR3 is TGTGCCAGCAGCTTTCATCCGGACCGGAAAGCCCAGTACTTC.

This clonotype appeared once. Because it lacks the conserved phenylalanine or tryptophan at the end, this CDR3 is likely a read error. Because the CDR3's place on the DNA is in doubt, the DNA is left out and the CDR3 is given as listed by TCRdb. This chain connects TRBV2 to TRBJ1-5; the listed D gene, TRBD1, was not tested against the DNA. The CDR3 sequence runs 16 residues, both termini included. The germline V gene has CDR1 SNHLY and CDR2 FYNNEI. CDR3 in amino acids: CASSDGGIHEQLFGPC.

This sequence joins TRBV18 and TRBJ1-6; D is unclear. CDR1 is KGHSH, CDR2 LQKENI, per germline. Trimming removed 2 bases at V and 1 base at J, with 6 bases between. This CDR3 has 15 amino acids. The CDR3 region is CASSPGESYNSPLHF. CDR3 bases: TGTGCCAGCTCACCAGGGGAATCCTATAATTCACCCCTCCACTTT.

The chain carries TRBV11-2 and TRBJ2-7; D is uncertain. CDR1 is SGHAT, CDR2 FQNNGV, per germline. This CDR3 region has 14 residues. V was cut by 5 bases and J by 2 bases, with 13 bases left in between. The CDR3 nucleotides are TGTGCCAGCAGCCTATTAGAGGATACCTACGAGCAGTACTTC. Protein: CASSLLEDTYEQYF.

At least ten counts were recorded for this clonotype. The gene calls are TRBV12-3 or TRBV12-4 and TRBJ2-2, with 9 bases matching TRBD1. The CDR3 is 15 amino acids. V dropped 6 bases and J dropped 6; count of bases not matched to a gene: 8. CDR3 sequence (DNA): TGTGCCAGCAGCGCCCGGGACAGGGCGCCCGGGGAGCTGTTTTTT. Translating gives CASSARDRAPGELFF.

For this clonotype: The germline gene is not matched at one end of the junction; a read error may be the cause. The V and J genes are TRBV19 and TRBJ2-3, with D perhaps matching TRBD2 (5 bases). CDR1 LNHDA and CDR2 SQIVND come from the germline V gene (reference sequence). This CDR3 spans 14 amino acids. CDR3 amino acids: CASSLAGGPYTEHF. The CDR3 DNA sequence: TGTGCCAGTAGTTTAGCTGGAGGTCCCTACACTGAGCATTTT.

Worth noting for this clonotype: A read error may produce the germline difference seen at one junction end. The rearrangement uses TRBV7-6 and TRBJ2-3, with D unresolved. Germline-derived CDR1 and CDR2 are SGHVS and FNYEAQ. The CDR3 has 14 residues. CDR3 residues: CASSLAVPPDHEQF. The CDR3 bases are TGTGCCAGCAGCCTCGCTGTCCCGCCCGACCACGAGCAGTTT.

The chain uses TRBV19 and TRBJ1-4; 8 bases match TRBD1. Germline V gives CDR1 LNHDA, CDR2 SQIVND (reference sequence). CDR3 length equals 15 residues. V trimming: 6 bases; J trimming: 3 bases; junction bases outside the gene matches: 6. Written as DNA, the CDR3 is TGTGCCAGTAGCCCGGACAGGGACCCTAATGAAAAACTGTTTTTT. Translated, it gives CASSPDRDPNEKLFF.

Comments on this clonotype: At one end the junction does not follow the germline gene, possibly because of a read error. The J gene is TRBJ2-5, the V gene TRBV9; weak D call: TRBD2 (5 bases). The CDR3 sequence is 14 residues long. CDR1 is SGDLS, CDR2 YYNGEE, per germline. In nucleotides, the CDR3 is TGTGCCACCAGCGGAGGCAGAGATACGCAGAATTATTACTTC. Its protein is CATSGGRDTQNYYF. Using reference TRBV9 and TRBJ2-5 for the parts outside the CDR3, the full variable domain is DSGVTQTPKHLITATGQRVTLRCSPRSGDLSVYWYQQSLDQGLQFLIQYYNGEERAKGNILERFSAQQFPDLHSELNLSSLELGDSALYFCATSGGRDTQNYYFGPGTRLLVL.

The chain couples TRBV7-8 to TRBJ1-2; perhaps TRBD1 as D (5 bases). Germline CDR1 reads SGHVS; CDR2 reads FQNEAQ. CDR3 length equals 15 residues. V shed 2 bases and J shed 3 bases, with 13 bases lying between them. The CDR3: CASSLTGGPDYGYTF. The CDR3 nucleotides read TGTGCCAGCAGCTTAACAGGAGGCCCCGACTATGGCTACACCTTC.

A note on this clonotype: An end of the junction differs from the germline gene, which may be a read error. As DNA, the CDR3 is TGTGCTAGCAGCTCTACCCACACGTCAAAAGAGACCCAGTACTTC. Amino acids: CASSSTHTSKETQYF. The gene calls are TRBV7-3 and TRBJ2-5; no clear D. Germline values: CDR1 SGHTA, CDR2 FQGTGA. CDR3 length equals 15 residues. Full variable domain (rest looked up from reference TRBV7-3 and TRBJ2-5): GAGVSQTPSNKVTEKGKYVELRCDPISGHTALYWYRQSLGQGPEFLIYFQGTGAADDSGLPNDRFFAVRPEGSVSTLKIQRTERGDSAVYLCASSSTHTSKETQYFGPGTRLLVL.

The chain employs TRBV25-1 and TRBJ2-1; D is uncertain. V lost 1 base to trimming and J lost 8 bases, with 9 bases between them. The CDR3 spans 13 residues. CDR1 and CDR2 from the germline V gene are MGHDK and SYGVNS. The chain's CDR3 is CASSESGLYEQFF. The DNA for the CDR3 is TGTGCCAGCAGTGAATCCGGGCTCTATGAGCAGTTCTTC. Full variable domain (remainder filled in from reference TRBV25-1 and TRBJ2-1): EADIYQTPRYLVIGTGKKITLECSQTMGHDKMYWYQQDPGMELHLIHYSYGVNSTEKGDLSSESTVSRIRTEHFPLTLESARPSHTSQYLCASSESGLYEQFFGPGTRLTVL.

The J gene is TRBJ2-3, the V gene TRBV29-1; D is tentatively TRBD1 or TRBD2 (5 bases each). Trimming took 7 bases from V and 0 from J, leaving 14 bases between them. Germline V gene data show CDR1 as SQVTM and CDR2 as ANQGSEA. This CDR3 has 14 residues. Here the CDR3 reads CSGTTRDSTDTQYF. As DNA, the CDR3 is TGCAGCGGGACGACCCGGGACAGCACAGATACGCAGTATTTT.

The rearrangement links TRBV19 to TRBJ1-6; possible D gene TRBD1, 6 bases. Between the trimmed V and J ends, which lost 7 bases and 7 bases, there was a span of 14 bases. The CDR3 contains 14 residues. Germline assignment: CDR1 LNHDA and CDR2 SQIVND (reference sequence). CDR3 bases: TGTGCCAGTACCCACACAGGGTTCAATTCACCCCTCCACTTT. This gives the protein CASTHTGFNSPLHF.

The rearrangement joins TRBV9 to TRBJ2-5; D is ambiguous. This CDR3 region has 14 residues. Trimming removed 4 bases at V and 14 bases at J, with 24 bases between. CDR1 SGDLS and CDR2 YYNGEE come from the germline V gene. Written as DNA, the CDR3 is TGTGCCAGCAGCAGAGGCAGCGAGCAAGAGTATCTTTACTTC. It yields the protein CASSRGSEQEYLYF.

About this clonotype: Given the absence of the conserved phenylalanine or tryptophan at the CDR3 end, a read error is likely. The DNA is omitted, as the CDR3 cannot be located on it reliably, and the CDR3 follows TCRdb's listing. This CDR3 reads CASSLAGSYGTNVLRP. The gene calls are TRBV15 and TRBJ2-6; TRBD2 is taken as the D call from the table, unchecked against the DNA. The CDR3 is 16 amino acids in total, end residues counted. Germline CDR1 LNHNV, CDR2 YYDKDF (reference sequence).